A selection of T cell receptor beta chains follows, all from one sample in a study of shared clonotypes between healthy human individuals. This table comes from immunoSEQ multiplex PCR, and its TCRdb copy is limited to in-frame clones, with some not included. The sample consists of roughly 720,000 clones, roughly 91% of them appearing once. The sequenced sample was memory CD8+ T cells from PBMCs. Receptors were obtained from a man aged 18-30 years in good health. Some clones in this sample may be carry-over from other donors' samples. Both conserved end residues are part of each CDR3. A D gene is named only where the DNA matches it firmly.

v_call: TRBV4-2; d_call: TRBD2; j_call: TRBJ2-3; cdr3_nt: TGTGCCAGCAGCCCGGGGCGGGGGGACTTGTCACAGTATTTT; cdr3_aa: CASSPGRGDLSQYF
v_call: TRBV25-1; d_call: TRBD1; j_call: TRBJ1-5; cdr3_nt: TGTGCCAGCAGCTCGGACAGGGATAGCAATCAGCCCCAGCATTTT; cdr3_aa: CASSSDRDSNQPQHF
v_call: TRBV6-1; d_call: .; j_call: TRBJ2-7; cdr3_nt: TGTGCCAGCAGTGAACGCAGGTTGACCTACGAGCAGTACTTC; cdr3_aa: CASSERRLTYEQYF
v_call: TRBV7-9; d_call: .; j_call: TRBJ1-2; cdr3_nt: TGTGCCAGCAGCTCCACAGAGAACTATGGCTACACCTTC; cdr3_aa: CASSSTENYGYTF
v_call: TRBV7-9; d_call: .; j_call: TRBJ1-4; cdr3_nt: TGTGCCAGCAGCGGGTCCGAGGCCTATAATGAAAAACTGTTTTTT; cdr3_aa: CASSGSEAYNEKLFF
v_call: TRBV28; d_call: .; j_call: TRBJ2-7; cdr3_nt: TGTGCCAGCAGTGTCCGACACCTCTCCTACGAGCAGTACTTC; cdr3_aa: CASSVRHLSYEQYF
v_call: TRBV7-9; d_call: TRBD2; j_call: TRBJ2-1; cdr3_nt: TGTGCCAGCAGTACACGAGGGGCTAGCGGGAGGTTTTGGGAGCAGTTCTTC; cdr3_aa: CASSTRGASGRFWEQFF
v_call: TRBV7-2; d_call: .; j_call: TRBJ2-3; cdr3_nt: TGTGCCAGCAGCTCCTCTCACTCCGGACTAGATACGCAGTATTTT; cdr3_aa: CASSSSHSGLDTQYF
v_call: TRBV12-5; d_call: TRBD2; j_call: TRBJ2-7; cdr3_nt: TGTGCTAGTGGTTTGGGCTCCCCCGGACTAGGGTACGAGCAGTACTTC; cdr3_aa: CASGLGSPGLGYEQYF
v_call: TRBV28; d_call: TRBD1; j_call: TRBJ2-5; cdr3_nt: TGTGCCAGCAGTTTAGGGACAGGGATCCAAGAGACCCAGTACTTC; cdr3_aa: CASSLGTGIQETQYF
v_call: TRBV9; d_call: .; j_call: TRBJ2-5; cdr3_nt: TGTGCCAGCAGTCGAAGGAGAGGAGAGACCCAGTACTTC; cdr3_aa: CASSRRRGETQYF
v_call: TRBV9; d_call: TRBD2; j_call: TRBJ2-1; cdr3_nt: TGTGCCAGCAGCGTAGCGGGAGGAAACGAGCAGTTCTTC; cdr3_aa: CASSVAGGNEQFF
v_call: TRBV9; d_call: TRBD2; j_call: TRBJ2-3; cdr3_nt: TGTGCCAGCAGCGAGGGACTAGCAGATACGCAGTATTTT; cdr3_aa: CASSEGLADTQYF